The next 27 T cell receptor beta chains were all read from a single sample in a study of blood T cells in healthy people across ages. With a J-beta primer mix and a sample-barcoded 5' primer, a second PCR ran about 6 to 11 cycles. One entry per CDR3 protein results from TCRdb running MiXCR on the 5' RACE reads. Of over a million distinct CDR3 sequences listed, roughly 43% are singletons. The specimen was blood. These receptor sequences come from a woman younger than 35 in good health.

The chain couples TRBV12-3 or TRBV12-4 to TRBJ1-1; D perhaps matches TRBD1 (6 bases). Trimming took 6 bases from V and 0 from J, leaving 23 bases between them. The CDR3 totals 18 residues. CDR3 sequence: CASSPGTGHFEVNTEAFF. The DNA of the CDR3 is TGTGCCAGCAGCCCCGGGACGGGACATTTCGAGGTGAACACTGAAGCTTTCTTT.

The chain employs TRBV10-3 and TRBJ1-1; TRBD1 might be the D (5 bases). The CDR3 is 16 residues long. V lost 5 bases and J 3 bases, leaving 19 bases between the germline ends. The germline CDR1 and CDR2 sequences are ENHRY and SYGVKD. The CDR3 reads CAISRDGRRADTEAFF. In DNA form, the CDR3 reads TGTGCCATCAGTAGGGACGGACGACGCGCGGACACTGAAGCTTTCTTT.

This chain uses TRBV7-3 with TRBJ2-7; D remains ambiguous. The CDR3 consists of 13 residues. V gave up 3 bases and J gave up 3 bases, with 9 bases separating them. CDR1 is SGHTA, CDR2 FQGTGA, per germline. The CDR3 sequence: CASSFSPYYEQYF. Written as DNA, the CDR3 is TGTGCCAGCAGCTTTTCTCCATACTACGAGCAGTACTTC.

This sequence joins TRBV24-1 and TRBJ2-1, with D perhaps TRBD1 (8 bases). The CDR3 contains 17 residues. Germline CDR1 KGHDR, CDR2 SFDVKD. Deletions cut 2 bases from V and 6 bases from J, with 19 bases between. DNA for the CDR3: TGTGCCACCAGTGATTACAGGGGGGGTCTGGTGGGCAATGAGCAGTTCTTC. The encoded protein is CATSDYRGGLVGNEQFF.

The rearrangement joins TRBV20-1 to TRBJ1-5; D may be TRBD1 (5 bases). The V and J ends lost 2 bases and 5 bases respectively, with 19 bases between them. The CDR3 length is 16 residues. CDR1 is DFQATT, CDR2 SNEGSKA, per germline (reference sequence). This chain's CDR3 is CSARPTSAGADQPQHF. Here the CDR3 DNA reads TGCAGTGCTAGACCAACCTCCGCCGGGGCCGATCAGCCCCAGCATTTT.

V is TRBV6-4 and J is TRBJ2-6; unclear D gene. V was shortened by 9 bases and J by 4 bases, with 13 bases between the two germline ends. The CDR3 runs 14 residues. Germline CDR1 reads MRHNA; CDR2 reads SNTAGT. The CDR3 DNA is TGTGCCAGAACCACCCTTTCCGGGGCCAACGTCCTGACTTTC. It codes for CARTTLSGANVLTF.

This clonotype has just a few counts. The chain couples TRBV9 to TRBJ2-1, with TRBD1 matching 8 bases. The CDR3 runs 15 residues. Trimming at V came to 3 bases and at J to 6 bases, leaving 8 bases not matched to a gene. Germline V gene data show CDR1 as SGDLS and CDR2 as YYNGEE. This CDR3 is CASSALPDRGNEQFF. DNA of the CDR3: TGTGCCAGCAGCGCCCTTCCCGACAGGGGCAATGAGCAGTTCTTC.

V and J are TRBV4-1 and TRBJ1-2; TRBD1 matches 8 bases. With V trimmed by 1 base and J by 6 bases, 13 bases remained unmatched. Germline V gene data show CDR1 as MGHRA and CDR2 as YSYEKL. This CDR3 has 17 amino acids. The CDR3 coding sequence is TGCGCCAGCAGCCAAGTTGGCAGGGGGCAATCCCCCGATGGCTACACCTTC. Its protein is CASSQVGRGQSPDGYTF.

Remarks on this clonotype: A junction boundary mismatches the germline segment, possibly from a read error. The chain links TRBV12-3 or TRBV12-4 to TRBJ2-7, with TRBD1 matching over 7 bases. The CDR3 is 15 residues long. CDR3 coding DNA: TGTGTCAGCAGTAGGACAGGACAAAATTCCTACGAGCAGTACTTC. This codes for CVSSRTGQNSYEQYF.

This clonotype was detected a few times. The gene calls are TRBV7-2 and TRBJ1-2; 9 nucleotides agree with TRBD1. V was pared by 4 bases and J by 4 bases, with 7 bases of the junction left unmatched. The CDR3 runs 15 residues. Germline V gene data show CDR1 as SGHTA and CDR2 as FQGNSA. CDR3 DNA sequence: TGTGCCAGCAGCTCGGGACAGGGTCTTGGCTATGGCTACACCTTC. Translating gives CASSSGQGLGYGYTF.

The V and J genes are TRBV6-2 or TRBV6-3 and TRBJ2-2; D not certain. CDR1 and CDR2 (germline): MNHEY, SVGEGT. The CDR3 is made up of 13 amino acids. Trimming took off 2 bases at V and 6 bases at J, with 7 bases between the two ends. The CDR3 DNA sequence: TGTGCCAGCAGTTACCCGTGGGCCGGGGAGCTGTTTTTT. Amino acids: CASSYPWAGELFF.

V is TRBV6-2 or TRBV6-3 and J is TRBJ1-5; 7 positions agree with TRBD1. Per germline, CDR1 MNHEY and CDR2 SVGEGT. The CDR3 loop spans 17 amino acids. V gave up 2 bases and J gave up 2 bases; unmatched junction bases: 9. This CDR3 is CASSYLQGWRGNQPQHF. DNA for the CDR3: TGTGCCAGCAGTTACCTACAGGGGTGGAGGGGCAATCAGCCCCAGCATTTT.

This chain connects TRBV7-9 to TRBJ1-2; D uncertain. There are 13 residues in the CDR3. Per germline, CDR1 SEHNR and CDR2 FQNEAQ (reference sequence). The V end was cut by 4 bases, the J end by 3 bases, with 9 bases between. CDR3 region: CASSSPKDYGYTF. DNA for the CDR3: TGTGCCAGCAGCTCCCCGAAAGACTATGGCTACACCTTC.

The chain uses TRBV6-5 and TRBJ2-2, with unresolved D. The germline V and J ends were trimmed by 2 bases and 0 bases, with 16 bases remaining between them. CDR3 size: 18 residues. Germline CDR1 and CDR2: MNHEY and SVGAGI. CDR3 DNA: TGTGCCAGCAGTTACAATGCTGCGCCTGGGGCGAACACCGGGGAGCTGTTTTTT. Translation gives CASSYNAAPGANTGELFF.

This clonotype has only a few counts. The rearrangement joins TRBV6-5 to TRBJ1-4; 10 bases agree with TRBD1. V was pared by 6 bases and J by 8 bases, with 6 bases of the junction left unmatched. Germline CDR1 reads MNHEY; CDR2 reads SVGAGI. CDR3 length equals 14 residues. This chain's CDR3 is CASRTGTGVEKLFF. For the CDR3, the DNA is TGTGCCAGCAGAACCGGGACAGGGGTAGAAAAACTGTTTTTT.

Many counts were recorded for this clonotype. The chain uses TRBV25-1 and TRBJ2-4; the match to TRBD2 covers 15 bases. This CDR3 comprises 18 residues. The V gene's germline CDR1 is MGHDK and CDR2 SYGVNS. After removal of 3 bases from V and 2 bases from J, the junction contained 5 bases not matched to a gene. The CDR3 reads CASSEGTSGGLSKNIQYF. Written as DNA, the CDR3 is TGTGCCAGCAGTGAGGGGACTAGCGGGGGGCTGTCCAAAAACATTCAGTACTTC.

The V gene is TRBV4-2, the J gene TRBJ2-1; D is ambiguous. Germline V gene lookup returns CDR1 LGHNA and CDR2 YNFKEQ. The V and J ends lost 2 bases and 2 bases respectively, with 10 bases between them. The CDR3 runs to 15 residues. The CDR3 spells CASSQNGPAYNEQFF. In DNA form, the CDR3 reads TGTGCCAGCAGCCAAAACGGGCCCGCCTACAATGAGCAGTTCTTC.

The chain carries TRBV4-2 and TRBJ2-5; D unresolved. Trimming stripped 0 bases from V and 6 bases from J, with 8 bases between. Germline loops: CDR1 LGHNA, CDR2 YNFKEQ. The CDR3 is made up of 13 amino acids. The CDR3 DNA sequence: TGTGCCAGCAGCCAAGATAGGATAAAGACCCAGTACTTC. Its translation is CASSQDRIKTQYF.

This clonotype was seen repeatedly, ten times or more. The chain combines TRBV12-3 or TRBV12-4 with TRBJ2-1; weak D call: TRBD2 (5 bases). The CDR3 is 16 residues long. V was shortened by 5 bases and J by 4 bases, with 18 bases between the two germline ends. The CDR3 is CASSPSVGSGYNEQFF. The CDR3, as DNA: TGTGCCAGCAGTCCGTCAGTTGGGAGCGGTTACAATGAGCAGTTCTTC.

The V gene is TRBV12-3 or TRBV12-4, the J gene TRBJ2-7, with 7 bases that match TRBD2. Trimming removed 6 bases from V and 4 bases from J; junction bases left unmatched: 12. There are 15 residues in the CDR3. This chain's CDR3 is CASRSGGDVRYEQYF. CDR3 bases: TGTGCCAGCAGGTCGGGGGGTGATGTGAGGTACGAGCAGTACTTC.

V is TRBV28 and J is TRBJ2-5, with 7 bases identical to TRBD1. Trimming at V came to 4 bases and at J to 0 bases, leaving 8 bases not matched to a gene. Germline CDR1 MDHEN, CDR2 SYDVKM. The CDR3 covers 16 residues. CDR3 coding DNA: TGTGCCAGCAGTTCCTACAGGGGACAGTACCAAGAGACCCAGTACTTC. Amino acids: CASSSYRGQYQETQYF.

This sequence joins TRBV6-2 or TRBV6-3 and TRBJ2-3, with D perhaps given as TRBD1 or TRBD2 (5 bases each). The CDR3 consists of 16 residues. V lost 2 bases and J 3 bases, leaving 15 bases between the germline ends. Per germline, CDR1 MNHEY and CDR2 SVGEGT. In nucleotides, the CDR3 is TGTGCCAGCAGTTACGTCCCCGTGGGGGTGACAGATACGCAGTATTTT. Protein product: CASSYVPVGVTDTQYF.

The CDR3 bases are TGTGCCAGCAGCCGCAAAGCCTGGGAGAGCGCCCTAGCCAAAAACATTCAGTACTTC. This encodes CASSRKAWESALAKNIQYF. The J gene is TRBJ2-4, the V gene TRBV7-2, with D tentatively TRBD2 (5 bases). CDR1 and CDR2 from the germline V gene are SGHTA and FQGNSA. Trimming shortened V by 5 bases and J by 0 bases, and 23 bases separated the two germline ends. This CDR3 region has 19 residues.

This clonotype was detected many times. The chain combines TRBV12-3 or TRBV12-4 with TRBJ1-2; D uncertain. V lost 5 bases and J 3 bases, leaving 10 bases between the germline ends. The length of the CDR3 is 13 residues. The DNA for the CDR3 is TGTGCCAGCAGTCCCGGGCCTCACTATGGCTACACCTTC. Protein sequence: CASSPGPHYGYTF.

This clonotype was seen a single time. The rearrangement joins TRBV6-2 or TRBV6-3 to TRBJ2-7; D perhaps matches TRBD2 (5 bases). CDR3 length: 14 residues. Germline values: CDR1 MNHEY, CDR2 SVGEGT. Trimming pared 5 bases from V and 7 bases from J, leaving 18 bases between. CDR3 amino acids: CASSPTSEVTEQYF. The CDR3, as DNA: TGTGCCAGCAGTCCAACTTCGGAGGTCACTGAGCAGTACTTC.

The CDR3 region is CASSLRLLSYNEQFF. For the CDR3, the DNA is TGTGCCAGCAGTTTACGGCTGCTCTCCTACAATGAGCAGTTCTTC. The chain combines TRBV27 with TRBJ2-1; no clear D gene. V lost 2 bases and J 0 bases, leaving 8 bases between the germline ends. The germline CDR1 and CDR2 sequences are MNHEY and SMNVEV (reference sequence). The CDR3 has 15 residues.

Comment on this clonotype: Germline is not matched at one junction end, which may reflect a read error. V is TRBV7-9 and J is TRBJ1-5; perhaps TRBD1 as D (6 bases). Germline values: CDR1 SEHNR, CDR2 FQNEAQ (reference sequence). This CDR3 comprises 15 residues. The chain's CDR3 is CASSLGGRGVQPQHF. The DNA of the CDR3 is TGCGCCAGCAGCTTAGGAGGCAGGGGAGTTCAGCCCCAGCATTTT.